A single sample is the source of the 23 T cell receptor beta chains below, sequenced in a study of blood T cell repertoires in COVID-19 (TCRdb year 2020). Library generation was performed with the immunoSEQ multiplex PCR assay. TCRdb's version of the immuneACCESS table is confined to in-frame rearrangements and falls short of the full clone set. An unresolved V gene accounts for under half of the shortfall where checked; the remainder is of unknown origin. The sample data list roughly 190,000 clones, and roughly 85% of these were observed just once. The leading ten clones occupy just under 8.5% of the sample. The sample was peripheral blood. The receptor set was obtained from a woman aged 55-69 years with acute or convalescent COVID-19.

This clone occurred a few times. This chain uses TRBV28 with TRBJ1-2; tentative D call: TRBD1 (5 bases). Germline CDR1 and CDR2: MDHEN and SYDVKM. V was shortened by 5 bases and J by 7 bases, with 17 bases between the two germline ends. The CDR3 has 14 residues. The CDR3 bases are TGTGCCAGCAGTCCCTTAAGACAGCTGGGTGGCTACACCTTC. It translates to CASSPLRQLGGYTF.

The chain uses TRBV7-3 and TRBJ2-1; the D gene is possibly TRBD2 (6 bases). This CDR3 contains 15 residues. Trimming left V 3 bases short and J 4 bases short, with 13 bases between. Per the germline V gene, CDR1 is SGHTA and CDR2 is FQGTGA. The chain's CDR3 is CASSFGGTPYNEQFF. The CDR3 DNA follows: TGTGCCAGCAGCTTCGGCGGGACCCCTTACAATGAGCAGTTCTTC.

V is TRBV4-1 and J is TRBJ2-1; 11 bases agree with TRBD2. Germline V gene lookup returns CDR1 MGHRA and CDR2 YSYEKL. The length of the CDR3 is 15 residues. The V and J ends lost 4 bases and 8 bases, in that order; junction bases with no gene match: 7. The CDR3 DNA follows: TGCGCCAGCAGCCGCAGACTAGCGGGAATCGATGAGCAGTTCTTC. This translates into CASSRRLAGIDEQFF.

V usage is TRBV19 and J usage is TRBJ1-6; D is unclear. Trimming stripped 5 bases from V and 10 bases from J, with 15 bases between. From germline, CDR1 is LNHDA and CDR2 SQIVND (reference sequence). This CDR3 spans 14 amino acids. The CDR3 region is CASSLFFSGSPLHF. The DNA of the CDR3 is TGTGCCAGTAGTTTGTTTTTTTCGGGATCACCCCTCCACTTT.

In its sample, this clone was seen a few times. The V call is TRBV11-2, the J call TRBJ1-3; no clear D. The CDR3 covers 15 residues. Germline V lookup: CDR1 SGHAT, CDR2 FQNNGV. Trimming took 8 bases from V and 0 from J, leaving 14 bases between them. The CDR3 protein is CASCPSGNSGNTIYF. The CDR3 DNA reads as TGTGCCAGCTGCCCCAGCGGGAACTCTGGAAACACCATATATTTT.

This clone was seen a few times. Other nucleotide sequences in the sample specify the same CDR3. This chain joins TRBV29-1 and TRBJ2-7; TRBD1 aligns across 9 bases. Trimming at V came to 7 bases and at J to 2 bases, leaving 3 bases not matched to a gene. Germline lookup yields CDR1 SQVTM and CDR2 ANQGSEA. This CDR3 is 12 amino acids long. CDR3 nucleotide sequence: TGCAGCGCGGGGACAGGGACCTACGAGCAGTACTTC. It specifies CSAGTGTYEQYF.

V usage is TRBV6-6 and J usage is TRBJ1-3; D is possibly TRBD1 (6 bases). Trimming shortened V by 10 bases and J by 0 bases, and 13 bases separated the two germline ends. The CDR3 has 14 amino acids. Looked up from germline, CDR1 is MNHNY and CDR2 is SVGAGI (reference sequence). CDR3 amino acids: CATEQGFSGNTIYF. DNA for the CDR3: TGTGCCACCGAGCAGGGGTTCTCTGGAAACACCATATATTTT.

The chain combines TRBV7-9 with TRBJ2-1; 11 nucleotides match TRBD2. Losses at the gene ends were 5 bases for V and 0 bases for J; bases not matched to a gene: 12. Germline assignment: CDR1 SEHNR and CDR2 FQNEAQ (reference sequence). The CDR3 covers 19 residues. The CDR3 nucleotides are TGTGCCAGCAGCCCGCCCGGGACTAGCGGTCAAAGCTCCTACAATGAGCAGTTCTTC. Encoded protein: CASSPPGTSGQSSYNEQFF.

This clone showed up just once. The rearrangement links TRBV7-3 to TRBJ1-1, with D maybe TRBD1 (5 bases). The CDR3 is 14 amino acids. V lost 0 bases and J lost 3, with 8 bases in between. Looked up from germline, CDR1 is SGHTA and CDR2 is FQGTGA. The CDR3 loop reads CASSLTRDDTEAFF. CDR3 bases: TGTGCCAGCAGCTTAACCAGGGATGACACTGAAGCTTTCTTT.

The chain has TRBV7-2 and TRBJ1-6, with 7 bases identical to TRBD1. The CDR3 totals 16 residues. The J segment lost 9 bases and the V segment lost 2 bases, leaving 10 bases of the junction unmatched. Per germline, CDR1 SGHTA and CDR2 FQGNSA. The CDR3 bases are TGTGCCAGCAGCTTATTACTGCGACAGGGAGCTTCACCCCTCCACTTT. Translation: CASSLLLRQGASPLHF.

This clone was observed a handful of times. The genes are TRBV6-5 and TRBJ1-1; 7 bases are a match to TRBD1. J was trimmed by 1 base and V by 6 bases; bases with no gene match: 2. From germline, CDR1 is MNHEY and CDR2 SVGAGI. The CDR3 is 13 amino acids. The CDR3 spells CASRRDRNTEAFF. CDR3 sequence (DNA): TGTGCCAGCAGGAGGGACAGGAACACTGAAGCTTTCTTT.

Only a few counts were recorded for this clone. V gene TRBV6-2 or TRBV6-3 combines with J gene TRBJ2-7; 9 nucleotides agree with TRBD2. The CDR3 length is 15 residues. Germline CDR1 MNHEY, CDR2 SVGEGT. The V and J ends lost 6 bases and 1 base, in that order; junction bases with no gene match: 7. The CDR3: CASSSGTSFSYEQYV. Written as DNA, the CDR3 is TGTGCCAGCAGCTCCGGGACTAGCTTTTCCTACGAGCAGTACGTC.

CDR3 residues: CASSPEVGKLFF. The CDR3 DNA follows: TGTGCCAGCAGCCCAGAAGTTGGAAAACTGTTTTTT. The V gene is TRBV7-2, the J gene TRBJ1-4; D gene ambiguous. CDR3 length equals 12 residues. CDR1 is SGHTA, CDR2 FQGNSA, per germline. V was cut by 5 bases and J by 10 bases, with 11 bases left in between.

The chain combines TRBV18 with TRBJ1-6, with 9 positions matching TRBD1. The CDR3 totals 16 residues. V was clipped by 4 bases and J by 0 bases; unmatched bases: 1. Per germline, CDR1 KGHSH and CDR2 LQKENI. CDR3 amino acids: CASSRTGDSYNSPLHF. In nucleotides, the CDR3 is TGTGCCAGCTCACGGACAGGGGACTCCTATAATTCACCCCTCCACTTT.

The rearrangement joins TRBV6-5 to TRBJ1-3, with no clear D. The CDR3 loop spans 13 amino acids. Germline V CDR1 and CDR2: MNHEY, SVGAGI. The ends were cut back, 3 bases at V and 4 bases at J, with 7 bases in the middle. CDR3 amino acids: CASSYVGGNTIYF. CDR3 in DNA: TGTGCCAGCAGTTATGTCGGGGGAAACACCATATATTTT.

This chain joins TRBV4-1 and TRBJ1-2; the D gene is possibly TRBD1 (5 bases). The CDR3 is 15 residues long. Trimming shortened V by 0 bases and J by 8 bases, and 16 bases separated the two germline ends. Germline assignment: CDR1 MGHRA and CDR2 YSYEKL. The CDR3 here is CASSQDNLRGAGYTF. The CDR3 nucleotides read TGCGCCAGCAGCCAAGATAATTTAAGGGGTGCGGGCTACACCTTC.

The table lists this clone with a count of one. This sample also contains other DNA sequences that code for the same CDR3. The chain recombines TRBV19 with TRBJ2-1; TRBD2 matches 11 bases. V lost 3 bases and J lost 0; bases outside the gene matches: 1. The CDR3 contains 16 residues. CDR1 is LNHDA, CDR2 SQIVND, per germline (reference sequence). In DNA, the CDR3 is TGTGCCAGTAGTATTCTAGCGGGAGGCTCCTACAATGAGCAGTTCTTC. Its protein is CASSILAGGSYNEQFF.

This chain uses TRBV11-2 with TRBJ1-1, with a possible D match to TRBD1 (6 bases). The CDR3 consists of 14 residues. Trimming cost V 5 bases and J 4 bases, with 14 bases left between them. Looked up from germline, CDR1 is SGHAT and CDR2 is FQNNGV. The CDR3 region has the DNA TGTGCCAGCAGCCGGGGCACAGGGTTCACTGAAGCTTTCTTT. Protein: CASSRGTGFTEAFF.

This clone was seen only a few times. The V call is TRBV27, the J call TRBJ1-4; D perhaps matches TRBD1 (6 bases). There are 16 residues in the CDR3. V gave up 4 bases and J gave up 5 bases, with 17 bases separating them. Germline V gene sequence: CDR1 MNHEY, CDR2 SMNVEV (reference sequence). The CDR3 sequence is CASSWNRDTSNEKLFF. As DNA, the CDR3 is TGTGCCAGCAGTTGGAACCGGGACACGTCAAATGAAAAACTGTTTTTT.

This chain links TRBV5-1 with TRBJ2-1; D may be TRBD2 (5 bases). V lost 2 bases and J lost 0, with 15 bases in between. The CDR3 has 17 residues. CDR1 SGHRS and CDR2 YFSETQ come from the germline V gene. The CDR3 spells CASSFEEALSSYNEQFF. For the CDR3, the DNA is TGCGCCAGCAGCTTTGAGGAGGCCCTGAGCTCCTACAATGAGCAGTTCTTC.

The chain recombines TRBV10-3 with TRBJ1-4; TRBD1 matches at 7 bases. The CDR3 runs 15 residues. The trim removed 0 bases at V and 6 bases at J, leaving 4 bases unmatched. In germline, CDR1 is ENHRY, CDR2 SYGVKD. This CDR3 is CAISESAGGDEKLFF. The DNA of the CDR3 is TGTGCCATCAGTGAGTCCGCAGGGGGAGATGAAAAACTGTTTTTT.

The chain couples TRBV19 to TRBJ2-3, with 8 bases identical to TRBD1. Germline CDR1 and CDR2: LNHDA and SQIVND (reference sequence). Trimming at V came to 0 bases and at J to 12 bases, leaving 8 bases not matched to a gene. This CDR3 has 14 amino acids. The CDR3 loop is CASSIDRRTGSQYF. CDR3 sequence (DNA): TGTGCCAGTAGTATAGATCGGAGGACAGGGTCCCAGTATTTT.

The V gene is TRBV9, the J gene TRBJ1-5; D is ambiguous. The CDR3 length is 10 residues. The V and J ends lost 9 bases and 9 bases respectively, with 10 bases between them. CDR1 is SGDLS, CDR2 YYNGEE, per germline. The CDR3 region has the DNA TGTGCCACCTCCTCCGGGCCCCAGCATTTT. Residues: CATSSGPQHF.